Reported below is one T cell receptor (beta chain). Its antigen is not identified. Mismatch with germline at one junction end may stem from a read error. The data were taken from a study of OX40 agonist ivuxolimab in advanced cancers. Study-level background: A diagnosis of hepatocellular carcinoma, melanoma, renal cell or head and neck cancer was present in dose-escalation patients. Therapy given before enrollment (anti-PD-1, anti-PD-L1 or anti-CTLA-4) was allowed, and 40% to 45% had some. The study's findings and limits: Researchers report that CD8+ T cells had, on average, more expanded clones than CD4+. At 0.1 to 3.0 mg/kg and by week 6, clonal expansion occurred in CD4+ and CD8+ blood T cells.

Method: immunoSEQ multiplex PCR; TCRdb's copy keeps in-frame clones and lacks some. The sample has roughly 76,000 clones, approximately 82% seen once; the top ten hold 0.9% to 1.4%. The sequencing used CD4+ or CD8+ T cells sorted from blood, collected in a trial of the OX40 agonist ivuxolimab. The sequence derives from an adult with an advanced solid tumor such as melanoma, head and neck, liver or kidney cancer.

This CDR3 reads CASRTTGGRRGAVF. In DNA form, the CDR3 reads TGTGCCAGCAGGACGACAGGGGGCCGCCGGGGAGCTGTTTTT. The V call is TRBV27, the J call TRBJ2-2; 10 positions agree with TRBD1. The CDR3 covers 14 residues. From germline, CDR1 is MNHEY and CDR2 SMNVEV (reference sequence).